The clone carrying this T cell receptor beta chain was seen a handful of times. Antigen: not known. At one of its ends the junction is not consistent with the germline gene, which may arise from a read error. This sample is drawn from a study of cytomegalovirus exposure and HLA in healthy donors. Overall study context: Findings of an earlier analysis included about 100 million unique TCR beta sequences from around 180 million T cells. The study, taken as a whole, reports: CMV serostatus was the sole immune exposure information available. Confirmation in vitro established that a few CMV-associated chains were specific for CMV antigens. Most of the CMV-associated TCR beta chains (in a later analysis) appeared to be HLA-restricted.

The primer mix had 60 Vbeta and 13 Jbeta primers. Using immunoSEQ multiplex PCR, the repertoire was profiled, and TCRdb retains in-frame clones only, with some absent. This sample carries 90,000 to 110,000 clones, approximately 70% of them seen once, and the ten largest clones take under 4%. The CDR3 length is 15 residues. CDR1 is MNHNS, CDR2 SASEGT, per germline. The receptor comes from a man aged 25 to 40 in good health and CMV-seronegative. The chain couples TRBV6-1 to TRBJ2-6, with 8 bases that match TRBD2. Sequencing was done on a sample of PBMCs. The CDR3 DNA follows: TGTGCCAGTCGGGCGGGAGGATCTGGGGCCAACGGCCTGACTTTC. Amino acids: CASRAGGSGANGLTF.